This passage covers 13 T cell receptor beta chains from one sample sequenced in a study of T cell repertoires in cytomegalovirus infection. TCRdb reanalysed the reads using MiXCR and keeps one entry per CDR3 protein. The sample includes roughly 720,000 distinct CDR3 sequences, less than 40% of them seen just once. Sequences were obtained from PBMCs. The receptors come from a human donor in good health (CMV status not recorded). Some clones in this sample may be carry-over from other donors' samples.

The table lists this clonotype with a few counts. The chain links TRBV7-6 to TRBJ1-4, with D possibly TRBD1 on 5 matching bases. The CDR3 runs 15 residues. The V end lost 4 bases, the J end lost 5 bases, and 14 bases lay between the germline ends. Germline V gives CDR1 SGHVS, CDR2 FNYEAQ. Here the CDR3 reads CASSSETRDNEKLFF. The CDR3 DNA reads TGTGCCAGCAGCTCAGAGACCCGGGACAATGAAAAACTGTTTTTT.

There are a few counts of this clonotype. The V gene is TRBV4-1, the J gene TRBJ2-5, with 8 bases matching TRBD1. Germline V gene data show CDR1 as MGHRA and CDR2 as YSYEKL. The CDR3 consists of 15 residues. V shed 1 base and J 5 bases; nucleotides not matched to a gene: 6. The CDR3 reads CASSQGQGLSETQYF. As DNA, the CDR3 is TGCGCCAGCAGCCAAGGACAGGGGTTATCGGAGACCCAGTACTTC.

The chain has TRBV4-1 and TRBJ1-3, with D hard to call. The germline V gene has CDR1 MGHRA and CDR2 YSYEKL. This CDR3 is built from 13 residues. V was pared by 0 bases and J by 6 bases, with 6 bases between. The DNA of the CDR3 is TGCGCCAGCAGCCAAGATAGCCTAAACACCATATATTTT. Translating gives CASSQDSLNTIYF.

The CDR3 DNA sequence: TGCGCCAGCAGTGAGAACGCGGGGGGCGCCGGGGCCAACGTCCTGACTTTC. Translation gives CASSENAGGAGANVLTF. The chain uses TRBV10-2 and TRBJ2-6, with TRBD2 matching over 8 bases. There are 17 residues in the CDR3. The V segment lost 2 bases and the J segment 4 bases; nucleotides outside the gene matches: 7. From germline, CDR1 is WSHSY and CDR2 SAAADI.

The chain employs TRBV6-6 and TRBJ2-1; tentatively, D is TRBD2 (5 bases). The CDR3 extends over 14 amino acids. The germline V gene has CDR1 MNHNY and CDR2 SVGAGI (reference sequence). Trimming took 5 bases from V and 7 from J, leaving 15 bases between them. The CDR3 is CASSPPGGSNEQFF. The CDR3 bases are TGTGCCAGCAGTCCCCCTGGCGGGTCGAATGAGCAGTTCTTC.

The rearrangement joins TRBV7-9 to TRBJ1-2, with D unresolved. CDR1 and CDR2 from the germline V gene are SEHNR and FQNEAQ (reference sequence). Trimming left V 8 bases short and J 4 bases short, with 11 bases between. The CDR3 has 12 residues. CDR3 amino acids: CASWSPIYGYTF. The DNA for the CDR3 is TGTGCCAGCTGGTCCCCCATCTATGGCTACACCTTC.

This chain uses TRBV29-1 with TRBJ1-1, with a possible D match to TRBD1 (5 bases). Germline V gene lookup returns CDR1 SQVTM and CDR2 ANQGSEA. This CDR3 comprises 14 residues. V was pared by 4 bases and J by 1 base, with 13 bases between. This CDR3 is CSVGEGSPNTEAFF. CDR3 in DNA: TGCAGCGTTGGGGAGGGGTCTCCGAACACTGAAGCTTTCTTT.

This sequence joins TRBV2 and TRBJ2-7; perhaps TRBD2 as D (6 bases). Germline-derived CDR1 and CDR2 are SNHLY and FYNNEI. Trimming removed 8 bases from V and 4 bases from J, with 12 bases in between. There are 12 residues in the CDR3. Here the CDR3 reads CASGGTAYEQYF. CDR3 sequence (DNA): TGTGCCAGCGGCGGGACTGCTTACGAGCAGTACTTC. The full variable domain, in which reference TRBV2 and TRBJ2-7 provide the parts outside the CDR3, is EPEVTQTPSHQVTQMGQEVILRCVPISNHLYFYWYRQILGQKVEFLVSFYNNEISEKSEIFDDQFSVERPDGSNFTLKIRSTKLEDSAMYFCASGGTAYEQYFGPGTRLTVT.

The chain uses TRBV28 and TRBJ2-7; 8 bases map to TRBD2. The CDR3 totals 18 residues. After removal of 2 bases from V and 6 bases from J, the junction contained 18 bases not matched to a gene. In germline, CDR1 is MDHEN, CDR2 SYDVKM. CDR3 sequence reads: CASSLRFLAGLEISEQYF. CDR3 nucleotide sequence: TGTGCCAGCAGTTTAAGGTTCTTGGCGGGACTAGAGATATCCGAGCAGTACTTC.

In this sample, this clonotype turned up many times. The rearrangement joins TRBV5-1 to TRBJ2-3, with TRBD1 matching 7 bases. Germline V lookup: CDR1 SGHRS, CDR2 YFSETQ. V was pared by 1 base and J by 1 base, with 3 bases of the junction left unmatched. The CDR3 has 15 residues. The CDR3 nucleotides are TGCGCCAGCAGCTTGAGAGGGACAGGCACAGATACGCAGTATTTT. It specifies CASSLRGTGTDTQYF.

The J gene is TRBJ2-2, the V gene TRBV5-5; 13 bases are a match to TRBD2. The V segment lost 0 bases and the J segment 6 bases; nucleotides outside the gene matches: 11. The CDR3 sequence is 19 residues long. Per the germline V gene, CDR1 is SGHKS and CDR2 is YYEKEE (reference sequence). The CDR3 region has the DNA TGTGCCAGCAGCTTGGGGGAATGGCGGACTAGCGGGAGACCCGGGGAGCTGTTTTTT. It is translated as CASSLGEWRTSGRPGELFF. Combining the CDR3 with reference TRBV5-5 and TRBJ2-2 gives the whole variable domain DAGVTQSPTHLIKTRGQQVTLRCSPISGHKSVSWYQQVLGQGPQFIFQYYEKEERGRGNFPDRFSARQFPNYSSELNVNALLLGDSALYLCASSLGEWRTSGRPGELFFGEGSRLTVL.

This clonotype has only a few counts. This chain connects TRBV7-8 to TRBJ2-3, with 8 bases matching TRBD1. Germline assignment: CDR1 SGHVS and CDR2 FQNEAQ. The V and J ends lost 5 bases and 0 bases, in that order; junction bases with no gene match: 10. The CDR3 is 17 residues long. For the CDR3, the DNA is TGTGCCAGCAGCCACCGGACAGGGTACACTAGCACAGATACGCAGTATTTT. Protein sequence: CASSHRTGYTSTDTQYF.

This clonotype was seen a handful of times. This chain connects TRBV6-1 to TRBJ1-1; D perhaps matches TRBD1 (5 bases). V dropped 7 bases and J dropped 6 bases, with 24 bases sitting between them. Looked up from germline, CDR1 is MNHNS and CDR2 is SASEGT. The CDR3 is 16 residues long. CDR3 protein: CASKEQVALGSSEAFF. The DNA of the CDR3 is TGTGCCAGCAAAGAACAGGTTGCGTTGGGGTCGTCTGAAGCTTTCTTT.